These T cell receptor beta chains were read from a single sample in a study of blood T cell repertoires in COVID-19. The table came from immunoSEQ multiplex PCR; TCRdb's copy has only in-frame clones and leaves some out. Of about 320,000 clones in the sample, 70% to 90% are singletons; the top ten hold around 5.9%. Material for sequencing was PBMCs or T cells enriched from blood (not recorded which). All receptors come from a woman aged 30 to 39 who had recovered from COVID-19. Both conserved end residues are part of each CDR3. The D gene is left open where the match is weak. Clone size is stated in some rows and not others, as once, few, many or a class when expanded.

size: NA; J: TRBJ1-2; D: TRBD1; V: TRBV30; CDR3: CAWTNRDRFRGGYTF; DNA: TGTGCCTGGACCAACCGGGACAGGTTCCGGGGGGGCTACACCTTC
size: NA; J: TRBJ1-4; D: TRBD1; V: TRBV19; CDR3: CASSSSSGTGLEKLFF; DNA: TGTGCCAGTAGTTCCTCAAGTGGGACAGGGTTGGAAAAACTGTTTTTT
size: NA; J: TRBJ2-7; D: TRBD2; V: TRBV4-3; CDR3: CASSRTSGGSYEQYF; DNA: TGCGCCAGCAGCCGGACTAGCGGGGGCTCCTACGAGCAGTACTTC
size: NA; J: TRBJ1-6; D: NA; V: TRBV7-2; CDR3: CASSLARGTPTYSPLHF; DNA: TGTGCCAGCAGCTTAGCCAGGGGCACCCCGACCTACTCACCCCTCCACTTT
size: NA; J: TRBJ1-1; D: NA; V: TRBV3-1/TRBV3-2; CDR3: CASSQASVIGNTEAFF; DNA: TGTGCCAGCAGCCAAGCCAGCGTAATTGGGAACACTGAAGCTTTCTTT
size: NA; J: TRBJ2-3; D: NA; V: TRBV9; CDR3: CASSHGNTQYF; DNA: TGTGCCAGCAGCCACGGGAATACGCAGTATTTT
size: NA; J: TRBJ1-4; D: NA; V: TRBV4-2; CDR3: CASSQGLGQGIEKLFF; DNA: TGTGCCAGCAGCCAAGGGTTGGGGCAGGGGATTGAAAAACTGTTTTTT
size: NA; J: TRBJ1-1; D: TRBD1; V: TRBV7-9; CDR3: CASSLDTDRVNTEAFF; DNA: TGTGCCAGCAGCTTAGATACGGACAGGGTGAACACTGAAGCTTTCTTT
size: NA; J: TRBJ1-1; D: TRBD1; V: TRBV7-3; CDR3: CASSPGQGRTEAFF; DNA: TGTGCCAGCAGCCCGGGACAGGGACGGACTGAAGCTTTCTTT
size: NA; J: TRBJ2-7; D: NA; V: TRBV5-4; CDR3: CASSPLGGASGPVEQYF; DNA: TGTGCCAGCAGCCCCCTAGGGGGGGCCTCGGGGCCGGTCGAGCAGTACTTC
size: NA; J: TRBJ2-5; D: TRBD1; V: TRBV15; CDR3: CATSRDLGQVGGQYF; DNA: TGTGCCACCAGCAGAGATCTCGGACAGGTGGGCGGCCAGTACTTC
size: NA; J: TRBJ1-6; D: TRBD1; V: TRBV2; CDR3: CASRDRGDSPLHF; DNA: TGTGCCAGCAGAGACAGGGGAGATTCACCCCTCCACTTT
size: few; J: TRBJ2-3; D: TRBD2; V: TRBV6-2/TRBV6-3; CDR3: CASSYGAGGRSTDTQYF; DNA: TGTGCCAGCAGTTACGGTGCGGGGGGCCGTAGCACAGATACGCAGTATTTT
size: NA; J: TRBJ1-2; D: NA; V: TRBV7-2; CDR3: CASSLRRGYGYTF; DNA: TGTGCCAGCAGCTTACGGCGAGGCTATGGCTACACCTTC
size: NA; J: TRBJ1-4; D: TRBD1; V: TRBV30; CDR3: CAWSRTGTNEKLFF; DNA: TGTGCCTGGAGCCGGACAGGTACTAATGAAAAACTGTTTTTT
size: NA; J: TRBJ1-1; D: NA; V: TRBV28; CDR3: CASTFYNTEAFF; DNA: TGTGCCAGCACTTTTTATAACACTGAAGCTTTCTTT
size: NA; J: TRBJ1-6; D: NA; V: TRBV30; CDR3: CAWSGGSSYNSPLHF; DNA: TGTGCCTGGAGTGGGGGCAGCTCCTATAATTCACCCCTCCACTTT
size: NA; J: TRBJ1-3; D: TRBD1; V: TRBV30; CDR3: CAWRQGASGNTIYF; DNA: TGTGCCTGGAGACAGGGGGCTTCAGGAAACACCATATATTTT
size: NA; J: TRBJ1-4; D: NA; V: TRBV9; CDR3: CASSPRTATNEKLFF; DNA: TGTGCCAGCAGCCCCCGGACAGCAACTAATGAAAAACTGTTTTTT
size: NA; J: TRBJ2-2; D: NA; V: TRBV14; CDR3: CASRLTGNTGELFF; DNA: TGTGCCAGCAGACTGACAGGGAACACCGGGGAGCTGTTTTTT
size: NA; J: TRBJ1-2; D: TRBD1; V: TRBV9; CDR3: CASTRDSANYGYTF; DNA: TGTGCCAGCACCCGGGACAGTGCTAACTATGGCTACACCTTC
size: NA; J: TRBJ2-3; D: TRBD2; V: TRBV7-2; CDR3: CASSFRAGESTDTQYF; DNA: TGTGCCAGCAGCTTCCGGGCGGGGGAGAGCACAGATACGCAGTATTTT
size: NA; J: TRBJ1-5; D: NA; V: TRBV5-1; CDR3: CASSLDGGPNQPQHF; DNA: TGCGCCAGCAGCTTGGACGGGGGGCCCAATCAGCCCCAGCATTTT
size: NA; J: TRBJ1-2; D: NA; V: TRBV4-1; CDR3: CASSQELRTANNYGYTF; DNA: TGCGCCAGCAGCCAAGAACTTCGGACAGCCAATAACTATGGCTACACCTTC
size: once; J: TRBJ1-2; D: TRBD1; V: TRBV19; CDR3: CASSILPGGGYTF; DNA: TGTGCCAGTAGTATTCTCCCAGGGGGTGGCTACACCTTC
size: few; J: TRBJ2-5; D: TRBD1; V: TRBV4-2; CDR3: CASSQEGTGGPLQETQYF; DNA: TGTGCCAGCAGCCAAGAGGGGACAGGGGGACCTCTCCAAGAGACCCAGTACTTC
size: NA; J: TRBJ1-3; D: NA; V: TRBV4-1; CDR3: CASSHDTGPGTIYF; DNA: TGCGCCAGCAGCCATGACACAGGGCCCGGCACCATATATTTT
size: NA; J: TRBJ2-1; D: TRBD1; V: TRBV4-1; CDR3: CASSQPGTGFNEQFF; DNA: TGCGCCAGCAGCCAACCCGGGACAGGGTTCAATGAGCAGTTCTTC
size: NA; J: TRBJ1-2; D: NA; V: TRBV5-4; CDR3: CATAGGGYGYTF; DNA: TGTGCCACCGCGGGAGGTGGCTATGGCTACACCTTC
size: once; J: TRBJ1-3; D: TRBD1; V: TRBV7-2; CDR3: CASSHTGVGNTIYF; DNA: TGTGCCAGCAGCCATACAGGGGTTGGAAACACCATATATTTT
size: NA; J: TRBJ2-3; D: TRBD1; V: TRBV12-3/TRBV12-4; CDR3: CASRIQGADTQYF; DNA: TGTGCCAGCAGGATACAGGGGGCCGATACGCAGTATTTT
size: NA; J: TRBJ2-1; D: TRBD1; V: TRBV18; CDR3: CASSPPRQGPNQYYNEQFF; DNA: TGTGCCAGCTCACCACCTCGACAGGGGCCCAACCAGTACTACAATGAGCAGTTCTTC
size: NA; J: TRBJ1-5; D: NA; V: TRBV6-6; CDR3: CASSREQGPDQPQHF; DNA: TGTGCCAGCAGCCGCGAACAGGGTCCAGATCAGCCCCAGCATTTT
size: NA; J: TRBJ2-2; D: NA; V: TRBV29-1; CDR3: CSVVDTANTGELFF; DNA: TGCAGCGTTGTGGACACAGCGAACACCGGGGAGCTGTTTTTT
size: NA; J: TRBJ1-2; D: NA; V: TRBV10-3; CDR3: CAISGADTANYGYTF; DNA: TGTGCCATCAGTGGGGCCGACACCGCTAACTATGGCTACACCTTC
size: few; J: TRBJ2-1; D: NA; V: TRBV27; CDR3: CASSSGGGAVLGEQFF; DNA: TGTGCCAGCAGTTCTGGAGGGGGCGCGGTCTTAGGTGAGCAGTTCTTC
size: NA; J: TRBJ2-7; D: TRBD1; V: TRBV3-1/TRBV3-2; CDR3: CASSHPTGGRYEQYF; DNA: TGTGCCAGCAGCCACCCTACAGGGGGTAGGTACGAGCAGTACTTC
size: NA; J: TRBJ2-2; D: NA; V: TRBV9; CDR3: CASSVQGGTGELFF; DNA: TGTGCCAGCAGCGTTCAGGGGGGTACCGGGGAGCTGTTTTTT
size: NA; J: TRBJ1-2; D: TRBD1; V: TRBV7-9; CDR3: CASSPPGTGYGYTF; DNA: TGTGCCAGCAGCCCCCCCGGGACAGGATATGGCTACACCTTC
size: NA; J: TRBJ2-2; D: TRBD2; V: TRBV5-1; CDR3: CASSPRGGKVGELFF; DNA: TGCGCCAGCAGCCCCCGCGGGGGGAAGGTCGGGGAGCTGTTTTTT
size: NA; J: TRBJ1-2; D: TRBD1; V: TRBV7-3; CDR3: CASSGGTGRTYGYTF; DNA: TGTGCCAGCAGCGGAGGGACAGGGAGAACTTATGGCTACACCTTC
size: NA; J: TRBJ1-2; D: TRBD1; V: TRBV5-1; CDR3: CASSLGQGANWGYGYTF; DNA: TGCGCCAGCAGCTTGGGACAGGGGGCAAATTGGGGCTATGGCTACACCTTC
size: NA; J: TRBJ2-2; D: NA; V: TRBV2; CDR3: CASSETYQNTGELFF; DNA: TGTGCCAGCAGCGAGACATACCAGAACACCGGGGAGCTGTTTTTT
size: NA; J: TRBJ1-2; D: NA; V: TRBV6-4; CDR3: CASFHNYGYTF; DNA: TGTGCCAGCTTCCATAACTATGGCTACACCTTC
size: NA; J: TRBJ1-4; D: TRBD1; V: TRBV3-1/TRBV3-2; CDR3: CASSPRTGSTEKLFF; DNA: TGTGCCAGCAGCCCAAGGACAGGGTCGACTGAAAAACTGTTTTTT
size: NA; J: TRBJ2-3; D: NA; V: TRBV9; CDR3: CASSVGGGLDTQYF; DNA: TGTGCCAGCAGCGTAGGGGGGGGCCTAGATACGCAGTATTTT
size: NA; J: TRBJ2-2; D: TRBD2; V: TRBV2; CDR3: CASSGTTITGELFF; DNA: TGTGCCAGCAGCGGGACTACAATAACCGGGGAGCTGTTTTTT
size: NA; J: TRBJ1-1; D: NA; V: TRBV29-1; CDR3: CSVRLSNTEAFF; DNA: TGCAGCGTTAGACTATCTAACACTGAAGCTTTCTTT
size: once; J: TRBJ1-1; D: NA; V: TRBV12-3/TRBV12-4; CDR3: CASSFAGTEAFF; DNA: TGTGCCAGCAGTTTTGCGGGGACTGAAGCTTTCTTT
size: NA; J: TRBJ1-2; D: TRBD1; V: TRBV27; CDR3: CASSSRQGWNYGYTF; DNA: TGTGCCAGCAGTTCGAGACAGGGTTGGAACTATGGCTACACCTTC
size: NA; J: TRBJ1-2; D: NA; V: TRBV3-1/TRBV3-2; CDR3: CASSQVGTRAF; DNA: TGTGCCAGCAGCCAAGTTGGCACTAGGGCCTTC
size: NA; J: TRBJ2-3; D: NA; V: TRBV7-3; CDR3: CASSAGDTQYF; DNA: TGTGCCAGCTCGGCCGGGGATACGCAGTATTTT
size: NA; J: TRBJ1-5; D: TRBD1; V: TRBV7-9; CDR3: CASSPTGTGSNQPQHF; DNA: TGTGCCAGCAGCCCGACCGGGACAGGGAGCAATCAGCCCCAGCATTTT
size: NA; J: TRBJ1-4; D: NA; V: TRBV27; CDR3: CASRRGPAGEKLFF; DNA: TGTGCCAGCAGGCGCGGCCCGGCCGGGGAAAAACTGTTTTTT
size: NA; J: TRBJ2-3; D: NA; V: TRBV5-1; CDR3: CASSLGRGGTDTQYF; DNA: TGCGCCAGCAGCTTGGGGAGGGGCGGCACAGATACGCAGTATTTT